Given below is one TCR beta chain in context. This record belongs to a study of T-cell reconstitution after alpha-beta-depleted transplantation in children. Researchers prepared the TCRbeta library using unique molecular identifiers, the study reports. TCRdb passed the PCR reads through MiXCR, listing each CDR3 protein once. The repertoire includes 210,000 or so distinct CDR3 sequences, 8% to 10% of them detected once, and approximately 6.2% sits in the top ten. The V and J ends lost 0 bases and 5 bases respectively, with 5 bases between them. Germline CDR1 MNHEY, CDR2 SVGEGT. The CDR3 extends over 12 amino acids.

The chain carries TRBV6-2 or TRBV6-3 and TRBJ2-7; D is ambiguous. The sequence came from a human donor who donated a stem cell graft to a child with acute lymphoblastic leukemia. The sequencing here drew on PBMCs from the stem cell graft donor, taken from the stem cell graft. The chain's CDR3 is CASSYSLDEQYF. The CDR3 nucleotides read TGTGCCAGCAGTTACTCGTTGGACGAGCAGTACTTC.